The 27 T cell receptor beta chains listed next were all sequenced from one sample in a study of shared clonotypes between healthy human individuals. The method was immunoSEQ multiplex PCR; TCRdb's version includes in-frame clones alone and lacks a portion of them. Of 400,000 or so clones in the sample, approximately 96% were seen once. Material: memory CD8+ T cells sorted from blood. Subset of the sample: CD45RO+ cells pooled with CCR7-negative TemRA cells. The receptor set was obtained from a man younger than 40 in good health.

This chain joins TRBV11-2 and TRBJ2-1; 8 bases agree with TRBD2. The CDR3 is 14 amino acids. V dropped 3 bases and J dropped 9; count of bases not matched to a gene: 7. Germline V lookup: CDR1 SGHAT, CDR2 FQNNGV. In DNA form, the CDR3 reads TGTGCCAGCAGCTTCAGAGCGGGAGACGGTGAGCAGTTCTTC. Amino acids: CASSFRAGDGEQFF.

This chain links TRBV6-5 with TRBJ2-1; D might be TRBD2 (7 bases). The V end was cut by 0 bases, the J end by 3 bases, with 12 bases between. CDR3 length equals 16 residues. The germline V gene encodes CDR1 MNHEY and CDR2 SVGAGI. The CDR3 DNA follows: TGTGCCAGCAGTTACTCGCGCGGGGGCCGCTACAATGAGCAGTTCTTC. Translation: CASSYSRGGRYNEQFF.

V and J are TRBV2 and TRBJ2-5, with 7 bases matching TRBD2. In germline, CDR1 is SNHLY, CDR2 FYNNEI. Trimming cost V 3 bases and J 7 bases; bases outside gene matches: 2. This CDR3 comprises 12 residues. The CDR3, as DNA: TGTGCCAGCAGTGACTCGGGGGGGACCCAGTACTTC. It codes for CASSDSGGTQYF. Complete variable domain (other parts from reference TRBV2 and TRBJ2-5): EPEVTQTPSHQVTQMGQEVILRCVPISNHLYFYWYRQILGQKVEFLVSFYNNEISEKSEIFDDQFSVERPDGSNFTLKIRSTKLEDSAMYFCASSDSGGTQYFGPGTRLLVL.

V is TRBV30 and J is TRBJ2-1, with D unclear. With 0 bases removed from V and 8 bases from J, the gap between germline ends came to 17 bases. Germline assignment: CDR1 GTSNPN and CDR2 SVGIG (reference sequence). The CDR3 runs to 15 residues. DNA for the CDR3: TGTGCCTGGAGTGTAGTTGGGGTGGGAAAATATGAGCAGTTCTTC. Translation gives CAWSVVGVGKYEQFF.

The rearrangement joins TRBV28 to TRBJ2-3; D call uncertain. The CDR3 totals 16 residues. The germline V gene encodes CDR1 MDHEN and CDR2 SYDVKM. V lost 4 bases, J lost 2 bases, and 16 bases lay in between. CDR3 amino acids: CASSSSWRNDTDTQYF. The CDR3 nucleotides are TGTGCCAGCAGTTCCTCGTGGCGGAATGACACAGATACGCAGTATTTT.

The V call is TRBV11-2, the J call TRBJ1-1; 7 positions match TRBD1. Germline-derived CDR1 and CDR2 are SGHAT and FQNNGV. Trimming removed 6 bases from V and 5 bases from J; junction bases left unmatched: 6. This CDR3 region has 13 residues. CDR3 amino acids: CASRPYRGTEAFF. CDR3 sequence (DNA): TGTGCCAGCAGACCTTACAGGGGTACTGAAGCTTTCTTT.

This chain connects TRBV14 to TRBJ2-2; weak D call: TRBD1 (6 bases). Germline CDR1 and CDR2: SGHDN and FVKESK. Trimming took off 4 bases at V and 6 bases at J, with 15 bases between the two ends. The CDR3 runs to 15 residues. CDR3 nucleotides: TGTGCCAGCAGCCTCCTAGGGAAGGGGGCCGGGGAGCTGTTTTTT. It yields the protein CASSLLGKGAGELFF.

As for this clone: This specimen includes other DNA sequences encoding the same CDR3. J is TRBJ1-1 and V is TRBV5-1; D may be TRBD1 (6 bases). CDR1 is SGHRS and CDR2 is YFSETQ in the germline V gene. Trimming removed 4 bases at V and 5 bases at J, with 9 bases between. The CDR3 is 12 residues long. CDR3 sequence reads: CASSLQGTEAFF. The DNA for the CDR3 is TGCGCCAGCAGCCTACAGGGAACTGAAGCTTTCTTT.

To note about this clone: An end of the junction does not agree with germline; a read error may underlie this. J is TRBJ2-5 and V is TRBV14; TRBD2 matches 9 bases. Germline CDR1 SGHDN, CDR2 FVKESK. The CDR3 loop spans 14 amino acids. CDR3 coding DNA: TGTGCCAGCAGACCTAGCGGGACCCAAGGGACCCAGTACTTC. It specifies CASRPSGTQGTQYF. Full variable domain (outside the CDR3, taken from reference TRBV14 and TRBJ2-5): EAGVTQFPSHSVIEKGQTVTLRCDPISGHDNLYWYRRVMGKEIKFLLHFVKESKQDESGMPNNRFLAERTGGTYSTLKVQPAELEDSGVYFCASRPSGTQGTQYFGPGTRLLVL.

This clone has a handful of counts. V and J are TRBV5-1 and TRBJ2-1; TRBD1 matches 7 bases. Germline trimming cut 1 base from V and 3 bases from J; bases unmatched to any gene: 1. CDR1 is SGHRS and CDR2 is YFSETQ in the germline V gene. The CDR3 is 14 residues long. The CDR3 region has the DNA TGCGCCAGCAGCTTGCCAGGGGGCTACAATGAGCAGTTCTTC. It codes for CASSLPGGYNEQFF.

This clone has a single count. The V call is TRBV7-2, the J call TRBJ2-7; the match to TRBD2 covers 8 bases. The CDR3 has 13 amino acids. The V gene end was trimmed by 1 base and the J gene end by 7 bases; junction bases not matched to a gene: 3. Germline V lookup: CDR1 SGHTA, CDR2 FQGNSA. CDR3 amino acids: CASSLGLAREQYF. CDR3 bases: TGTGCCAGCAGCTTAGGACTAGCGAGGGAGCAGTACTTC.

This clone was counted once. The chain carries TRBV7-8 and TRBJ1-5; D unclear. V gave up 1 base and J gave up 5 bases, with 3 bases separating them. Germline lookup yields CDR1 SGHVS and CDR2 FQNEAQ. The CDR3 runs to 12 residues. The CDR3 nucleotides read TGTGCCAGCAGCTTAGAAGATCAGCCCCAGCATTTT. It encodes CASSLEDQPQHF. Supplemented by reference TRBV7-8 and TRBJ1-5, the full variable domain reads GAGVSQSPRYKVAKRGQDVALRCDPISGHVSLFWYQQALGQGPEFLTYFQNEAQLDKSGLPSDRFFAERPEGSVSTLKIQRTQQEDSAVYLCASSLEDQPQHFGDGTRLSIL.

The chain uses TRBV6-5 and TRBJ2-7; D remains ambiguous. Between the trimmed V and J ends, which lost 0 bases and 2 bases, there was a span of 14 bases. Germline V gene sequence: CDR1 MNHEY, CDR2 SVGAGI. The CDR3 extends over 16 amino acids. CDR3 in DNA: TGTGCCAGCAGTTACTCGAGTAGTTCTGCCCCCTACGAGCAGTACTTC. Protein sequence: CASSYSSSSAPYEQYF.

The chain carries TRBV7-9 and TRBJ2-7; 7 bases line up with TRBD1. Germline values: CDR1 SEHNR, CDR2 FQNEAQ (reference sequence). After removal of 1 base from V and 2 bases from J, the junction contained 2 bases not matched to a gene. CDR3 length: 14 amino acids. CDR3 sequence: CASSLEGQAYEQYF. The DNA of the CDR3 is TGTGCCAGCAGCTTAGAAGGACAGGCCTACGAGCAGTACTTC. Drawing the rest from reference TRBV7-9 and TRBJ2-7, the complete variable domain is DTGVSQNPRHKITKRGQNVTFRCDPISEHNRLYWYRQTLGQGPEFLTYFQNEAQLEKSRLLSDRFSAERPKGSFSTLEIQRTEQGDSAMYLCASSLEGQAYEQYFGPGTRLTVT.

Comments on this clone: This sample includes further DNA sequences coding for the same CDR3. The gene calls are TRBV5-1 and TRBJ2-3; 7 bases are shared with TRBD1. This CDR3 region has 14 residues. The J segment lost 2 bases and the V segment lost 2 bases, leaving 2 bases of the junction unmatched. Germline V gene sequence: CDR1 SGHRS, CDR2 YFSETQ. The CDR3 DNA reads as TGCGCCAGCAGCTTACAGGGGACCACAGATACGCAGTATTTT. It is translated as CASSLQGTTDTQYF.

The V gene is TRBV10-3, the J gene TRBJ2-5; D unresolved. The germline V gene has CDR1 ENHRY and CDR2 SYGVKD. The germline V and J ends were trimmed by 10 bases and 4 bases, with 22 bases remaining between them. CDR3 length: 15 residues. CDR3 sequence (DNA): TGTGCCACCAGCCTGGGTGGCGGCGAGAGAGAGACCCAGTACTTC. It yields the protein CATSLGGGERETQYF.

CDR3 nucleotides: TGCAGCGTCATCCTTAGCGGCTCCTACAATGAGCAGTTCTTC. Translated, it gives CSVILSGSYNEQFF. The chain has TRBV29-1 and TRBJ2-1, with D maybe TRBD2 (6 bases). CDR3 size: 14 residues. Germline V gene lookup returns CDR1 SQVTM and CDR2 ANQGSEA. V was clipped by 6 bases and J by 0 bases, with 12 bases between them.

The chain uses TRBV10-2 and TRBJ2-2; the D is unclear. The CDR3 has 13 residues. Germline CDR1 WSHSY, CDR2 SAAADI. V was shortened by 0 bases and J by 1 base, with 0 bases between the two germline ends. The CDR3 here is CASSESNTGELFF. The CDR3 DNA is TGCGCCAGCAGTGAGTCGAACACCGGGGAGCTGTTTTTT.

The J gene is TRBJ2-1, the V gene TRBV27; the match to TRBD2 covers 7 bases. V lost 2 bases and J lost 5; bases outside the gene matches: 9. CDR3 length: 16 residues. Germline V gene sequence: CDR1 MNHEY, CDR2 SMNVEV (reference sequence). CDR3 bases: TGTGCCAGCAGTTTAGAACTAGCGACCTATAACAATGAGCAGTTCTTC. Its translation: CASSLELATYNNEQFF.

The chain combines TRBV7-9 with TRBJ2-3; 13 bases agree with TRBD2. Trimming took 4 bases from V and 2 from J; bases not matched to a gene: 12. Germline lookup yields CDR1 SEHNR and CDR2 FQNEAQ (reference sequence). The CDR3 runs 19 residues. CDR3 amino acids: CASSSGLAGVVGATDTQYF. CDR3 nucleotide sequence: TGTGCCAGCAGCTCTGGACTAGCGGGAGTAGTGGGGGCCACAGATACGCAGTATTTT.

The DNA of the CDR3 is TGTGCCAGCAGCGTAGCGGGAGCGAACACCGGGGAGCTGTTTTTT. As protein: CASSVAGANTGELFF. The chain is built from TRBV9 and TRBJ2-2; weak D call: TRBD2 (6 bases). The CDR3 is 15 amino acids. V was cut by 0 bases and J by 0 bases, with 6 bases left in between. Germline V gene lookup returns CDR1 SGDLS and CDR2 YYNGEE. Full variable domain (rest looked up from reference TRBV9 and TRBJ2-2): DSGVTQTPKHLITATGQRVTLRCSPRSGDLSVYWYQQSLDQGLQFLIQYYNGEERAKGNILERFSAQQFPDLHSELNLSSLELGDSALYFCASSVAGANTGELFFGEGSRLTVL.

The chain joins TRBV7-9 to TRBJ1-1; D is unresolved. Germline CDR1 SEHNR, CDR2 FQNEAQ (reference sequence). This CDR3 is 11 amino acids long. The V end was cut by 6 bases, the J end by 8 bases, with 10 bases between. CDR3 DNA: TGTGCCAGCAGGATGCACGGGGAAGCTTTCTTT. It encodes CASRMHGEAFF.

Remarks on this clone: At one end the junction does not follow the germline gene, possibly because of a read error. CDR3 DNA: TGTGCTAGCAGCCGGACTAGCGGCTACACAGATACGCAGTATTTT. Translating gives CASSRTSGYTDTQYF. V and J are TRBV7-7 and TRBJ2-3, with 10 bases identical to TRBD2. The V gene's germline CDR1 is SSHAT and CDR2 FNYEAQ (reference sequence). This CDR3 has 15 residues. Combining the CDR3 with reference TRBV7-7 and TRBJ2-3 gives the whole variable domain GAGVSQSPRYKVTKRGQDVTLRCDPISSHATLYWYQQALGQGPEFLTYFNYEAQPDKSGLPSDRFSAERPEGSISTLTIQRTEQRDSAMYRCASSRTSGYTDTQYFGPGTRLTVL.

The chain carries TRBV21-1 and TRBJ2-7. TRBV21-1 is reported as a pseudogene. The CDR3 totals 10 residues. The CDR3 region is CASSKGEQYF. Here the CDR3 DNA reads TGTGCCAGCAGCAAGGGCGAGCAGTACTTC.

This chain links TRBV6-6 with TRBJ2-3; D may be TRBD2 (6 bases). Germline values: CDR1 MNHNY, CDR2 SVGAGI (reference sequence). Trimming took off 2 bases at V and 3 bases at J, with 15 bases between the two ends. The CDR3 runs 16 residues. CDR3 amino acids: CASSYGWREKTDTQYF. For the CDR3, the DNA is TGTGCCAGCAGTTACGGGTGGCGGGAAAAGACAGATACGCAGTATTTT.

The chain combines TRBV14 with TRBJ2-7, with D tentatively TRBD1 (5 bases). V lost 0 bases, J lost 0 bases, and 12 bases lay in between. The germline V gene has CDR1 SGHDN and CDR2 FVKESK. The length of the CDR3 is 16 residues. The DNA for the CDR3 is TGTGCCAGCAGCCAAGATCGCAGGGTCGACTCCTACGAGCAGTACTTC. Its translation: CASSQDRRVDSYEQYF. The entire variable domain, with the rest obtained from reference TRBV14 and TRBJ2-7, is as follows: EAGVTQFPSHSVIEKGQTVTLRCDPISGHDNLYWYRRVMGKEIKFLLHFVKESKQDESGMPNNRFLAERTGGTYSTLKVQPAELEDSGVYFCASSQDRRVDSYEQYFGPGTRLTVT.

The chain combines TRBV5-1 with TRBJ2-3; 7 bases line up with TRBD1. The germline V gene encodes CDR1 SGHRS and CDR2 YFSETQ. The V segment lost 2 bases and the J segment 1 base; nucleotides outside the gene matches: 4. The CDR3 is 15 residues long. The CDR3 spells CASSFDGQGTDTQYF. DNA for the CDR3: TGCGCCAGCAGCTTCGATGGACAGGGCACAGATACGCAGTATTTT.